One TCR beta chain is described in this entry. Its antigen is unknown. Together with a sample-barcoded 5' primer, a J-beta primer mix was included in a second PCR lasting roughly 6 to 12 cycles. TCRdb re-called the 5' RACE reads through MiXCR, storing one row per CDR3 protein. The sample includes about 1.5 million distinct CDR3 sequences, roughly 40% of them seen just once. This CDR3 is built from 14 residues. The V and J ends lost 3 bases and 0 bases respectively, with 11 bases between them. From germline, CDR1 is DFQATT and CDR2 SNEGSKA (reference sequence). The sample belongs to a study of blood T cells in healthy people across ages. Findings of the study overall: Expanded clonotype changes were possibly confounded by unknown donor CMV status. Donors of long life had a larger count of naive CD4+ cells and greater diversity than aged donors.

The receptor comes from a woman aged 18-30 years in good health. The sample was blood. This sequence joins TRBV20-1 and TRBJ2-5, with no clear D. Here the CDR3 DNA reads TGCAGTGCTAGTTACGCGGTGTACCAAGAGACCCAGTACTTC. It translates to CSASYAVYQETQYF.